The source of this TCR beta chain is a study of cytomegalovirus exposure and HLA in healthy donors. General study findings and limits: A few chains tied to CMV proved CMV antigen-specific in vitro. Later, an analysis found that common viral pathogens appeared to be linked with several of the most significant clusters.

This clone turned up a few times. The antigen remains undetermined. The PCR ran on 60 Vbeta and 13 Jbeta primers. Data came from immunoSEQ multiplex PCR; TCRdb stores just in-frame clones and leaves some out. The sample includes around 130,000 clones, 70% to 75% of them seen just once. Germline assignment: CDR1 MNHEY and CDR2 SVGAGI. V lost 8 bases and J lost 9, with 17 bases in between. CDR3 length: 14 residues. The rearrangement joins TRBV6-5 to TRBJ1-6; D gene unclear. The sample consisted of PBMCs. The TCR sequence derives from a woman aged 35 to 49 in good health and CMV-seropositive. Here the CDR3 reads CASGRDAAVSPLHF. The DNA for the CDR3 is TGTGCCAGCGGGAGAGATGCCGCCGTTTCACCCCTCCACTTT.